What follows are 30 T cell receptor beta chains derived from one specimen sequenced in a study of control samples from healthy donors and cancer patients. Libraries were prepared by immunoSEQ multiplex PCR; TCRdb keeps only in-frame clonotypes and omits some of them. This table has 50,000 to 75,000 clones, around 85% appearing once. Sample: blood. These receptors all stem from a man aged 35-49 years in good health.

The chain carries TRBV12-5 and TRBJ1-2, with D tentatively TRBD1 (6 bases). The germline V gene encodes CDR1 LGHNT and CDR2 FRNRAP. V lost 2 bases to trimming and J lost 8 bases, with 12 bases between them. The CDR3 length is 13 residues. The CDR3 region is CASGLWGAGGYTF. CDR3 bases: TGTGCTAGTGGTTTGTGGGGGGCAGGGGGCTACACCTTC.

DNA of the CDR3: TGTGCCTGGTCTCAGCGGGGGGGCACAGATACGCAGTATTTT. Its protein is CAWSQRGGTDTQYF. This chain links TRBV30 with TRBJ2-3, with 9 bases aligning to TRBD2. J gave up 1 base and V 5 bases, and 4 bases lay outside the gene matches. CDR3 length equals 14 residues. Germline V CDR1 and CDR2: GTSNPN, SVGIG (reference sequence).

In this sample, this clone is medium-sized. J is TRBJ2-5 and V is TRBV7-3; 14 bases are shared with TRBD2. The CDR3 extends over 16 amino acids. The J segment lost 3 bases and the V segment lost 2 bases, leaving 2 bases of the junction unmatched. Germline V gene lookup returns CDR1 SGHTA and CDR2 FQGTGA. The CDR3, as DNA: TGTGCCAGCAGCTTAGGACTAGCGGGGGGAGAAGAGACCCAGTACTTC. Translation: CASSLGLAGGEETQYF.

CDR3 in DNA: TGCGCCAGCAGCCAAGGCGCGGGATTTCGCCCGGTCGGAGAGACCCAGTACTTC. The encoded protein is CASSQGAGFRPVGETQYF. V usage is TRBV4-1 and J usage is TRBJ2-5, with D perhaps matching TRBD2 (6 bases). Trimming took off 1 base at V and 4 bases at J, with 22 bases between the two ends. This CDR3 region has 18 residues. Per the germline V gene, CDR1 is MGHRA and CDR2 is YSYEKL.

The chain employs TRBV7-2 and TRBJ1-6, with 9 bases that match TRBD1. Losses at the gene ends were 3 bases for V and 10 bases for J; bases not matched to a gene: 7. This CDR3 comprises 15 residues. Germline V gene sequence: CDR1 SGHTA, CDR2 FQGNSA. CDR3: CASSLTQGAGSPLHF. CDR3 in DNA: TGTGCCAGCAGCTTGACACAGGGGGCTGGATCACCCCTCCACTTT.

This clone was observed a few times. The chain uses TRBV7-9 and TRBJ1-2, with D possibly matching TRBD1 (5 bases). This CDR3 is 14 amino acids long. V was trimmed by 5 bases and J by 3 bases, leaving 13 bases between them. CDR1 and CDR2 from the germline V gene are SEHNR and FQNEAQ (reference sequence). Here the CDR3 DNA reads TGTGCCAGCAGCCCACGGCGGGACGACTATGGCTACACCTTC. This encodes CASSPRRDDYGYTF. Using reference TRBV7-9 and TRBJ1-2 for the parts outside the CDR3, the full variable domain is DTGVSQNPRHKITKRGQNVTFRCDPISEHNRLYWYRQTLGQGPEFLTYFQNEAQLEKSRLLSDRFSAERPKGSFSTLEIQRTEQGDSAMYLCASSPRRDDYGYTFGSGTRLTVV.

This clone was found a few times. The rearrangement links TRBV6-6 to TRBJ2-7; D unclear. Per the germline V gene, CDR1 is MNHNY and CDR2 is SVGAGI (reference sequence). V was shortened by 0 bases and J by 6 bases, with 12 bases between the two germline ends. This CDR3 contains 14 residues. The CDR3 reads CASSYSTAASEQYF. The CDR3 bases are TGTGCCAGCAGTTACTCTACCGCGGCCTCCGAGCAGTACTTC.

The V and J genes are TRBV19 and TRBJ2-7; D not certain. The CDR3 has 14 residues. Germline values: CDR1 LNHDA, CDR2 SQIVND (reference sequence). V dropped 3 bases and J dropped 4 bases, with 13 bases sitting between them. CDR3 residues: CASSIFRDTYEQYF. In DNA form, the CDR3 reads TGTGCCAGTAGTATTTTTAGGGATACGTACGAGCAGTACTTC.

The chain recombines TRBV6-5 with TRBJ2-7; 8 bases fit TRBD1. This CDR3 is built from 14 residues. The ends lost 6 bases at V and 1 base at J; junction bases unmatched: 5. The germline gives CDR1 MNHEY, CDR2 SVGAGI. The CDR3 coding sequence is TGTGCCAGCAGCCGACAGGGGATTTCCTACGAGCAGTACTTC. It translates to CASSRQGISYEQYF.

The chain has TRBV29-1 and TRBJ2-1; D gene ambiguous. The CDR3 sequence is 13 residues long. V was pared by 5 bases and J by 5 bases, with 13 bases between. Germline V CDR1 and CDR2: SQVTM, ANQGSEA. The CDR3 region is CSVFAQRDNEQFF. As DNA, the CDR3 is TGCAGCGTTTTCGCGCAGAGAGACAATGAGCAGTTCTTC.

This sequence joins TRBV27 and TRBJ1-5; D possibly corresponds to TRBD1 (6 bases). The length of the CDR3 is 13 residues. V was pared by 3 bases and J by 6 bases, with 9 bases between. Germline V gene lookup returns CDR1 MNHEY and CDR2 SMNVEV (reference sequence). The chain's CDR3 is CASSLGAAQPQHF. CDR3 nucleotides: TGTGCCAGCAGTTTGGGGGCAGCTCAGCCCCAGCATTTT.

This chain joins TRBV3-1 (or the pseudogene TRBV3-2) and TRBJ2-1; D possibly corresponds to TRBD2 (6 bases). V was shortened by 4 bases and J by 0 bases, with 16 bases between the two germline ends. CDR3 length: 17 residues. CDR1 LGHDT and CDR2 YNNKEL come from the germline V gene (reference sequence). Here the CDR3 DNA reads TGTGCCAGCAGCCCTAACCGGGGACTGAGCTCCTACAATGAGCAGTTCTTC. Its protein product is CASSPNRGLSSYNEQFF.

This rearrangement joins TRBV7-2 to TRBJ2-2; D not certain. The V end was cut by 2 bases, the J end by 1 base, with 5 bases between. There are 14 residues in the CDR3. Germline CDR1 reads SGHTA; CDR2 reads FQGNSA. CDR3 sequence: CASSLPKNTGELFF. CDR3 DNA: TGTGCCAGCAGCTTACCAAAGAACACCGGGGAGCTGTTTTTT.

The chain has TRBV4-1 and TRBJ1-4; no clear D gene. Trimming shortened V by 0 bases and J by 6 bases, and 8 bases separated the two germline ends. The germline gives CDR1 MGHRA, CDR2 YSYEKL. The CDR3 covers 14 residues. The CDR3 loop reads CASSQEGGYEKLFF. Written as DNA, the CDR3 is TGCGCCAGCAGCCAAGAAGGCGGGTATGAAAAACTGTTTTTT.

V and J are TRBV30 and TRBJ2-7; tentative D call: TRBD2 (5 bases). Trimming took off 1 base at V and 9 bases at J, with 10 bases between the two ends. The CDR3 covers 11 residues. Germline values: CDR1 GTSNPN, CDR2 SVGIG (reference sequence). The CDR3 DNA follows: TGTGCCTGGAGTGACCAACGGGGGCAGTACTTC. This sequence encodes CAWSDQRGQYF.

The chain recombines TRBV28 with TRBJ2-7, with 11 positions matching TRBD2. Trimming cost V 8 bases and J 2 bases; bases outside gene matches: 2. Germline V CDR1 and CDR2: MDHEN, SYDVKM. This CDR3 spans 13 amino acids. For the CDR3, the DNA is TGTGCCAGCGGGACTAGCGGAACCTACGAGCAGTACTTC. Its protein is CASGTSGTYEQYF.

Written as DNA, the CDR3 is TGTGCCAGCAGCGCTGAGGCGGGACAGGGCTCTGACTATGGCTACACCTTC. This sequence encodes CASSAEAGQGSDYGYTF. The V call is TRBV5-6, the J call TRBJ1-2; 9 bases line up with TRBD1. The CDR3 totals 17 residues. Unmatched junction bases numbered 13, after V lost 4 bases and J lost 3 bases. Per the germline V gene, CDR1 is SGHDT and CDR2 is YYEEEE.

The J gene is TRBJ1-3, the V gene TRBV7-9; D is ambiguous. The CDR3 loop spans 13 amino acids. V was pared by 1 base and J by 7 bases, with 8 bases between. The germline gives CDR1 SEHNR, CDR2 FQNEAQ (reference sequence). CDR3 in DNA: TGTGCCAGCAGCTTAGGAGTGGGGAACACCATATATTTT. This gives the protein CASSLGVGNTIYF.

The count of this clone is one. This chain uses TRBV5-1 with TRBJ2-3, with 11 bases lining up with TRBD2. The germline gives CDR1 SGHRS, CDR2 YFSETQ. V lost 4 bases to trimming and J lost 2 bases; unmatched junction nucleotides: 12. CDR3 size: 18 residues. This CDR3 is CASSQKPLAGGYTDTQYF. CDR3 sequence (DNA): TGCGCCAGCAGCCAAAAACCCTTAGCGGGGGGGTACACAGATACGCAGTATTTT.

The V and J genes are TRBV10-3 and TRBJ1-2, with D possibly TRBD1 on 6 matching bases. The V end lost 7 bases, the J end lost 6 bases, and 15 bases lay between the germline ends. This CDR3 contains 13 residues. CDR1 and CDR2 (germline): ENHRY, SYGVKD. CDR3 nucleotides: TGTGCCATCAAGAGCCAGACAGGAGATGGCTACACCTTC. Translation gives CAIKSQTGDGYTF.

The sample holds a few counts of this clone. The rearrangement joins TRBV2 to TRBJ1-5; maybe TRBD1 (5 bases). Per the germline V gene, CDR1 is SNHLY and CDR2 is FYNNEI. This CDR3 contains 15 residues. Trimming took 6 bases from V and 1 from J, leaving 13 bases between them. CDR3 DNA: TGTGCCAGCAGGGTGACAGCCCGAAGCAATCAGCCCCAGCATTTT. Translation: CASRVTARSNQPQHF.

CDR3 loop: CASSLVRFPDRGDYEQYF. The CDR3 DNA is TGTGCCAGCAGCTTAGTGCGGTTCCCCGACAGGGGAGACTACGAGCAGTACTTC. This sequence joins TRBV11-2 and TRBJ2-7, with 8 bases fitting TRBD1. Trimming cost V 1 base and J 3 bases; bases outside gene matches: 14. Per the germline V gene, CDR1 is SGHAT and CDR2 is FQNNGV. CDR3 length equals 18 residues. The full variable domain, rest sourced from reference TRBV11-2 and TRBJ2-7, is EAGVAQSPRYKIIEKRQSVAFWCNPISGHATLYWYQQILGQGPKLLIQFQNNGVVDDSQLPKDRFSAERLKGVDSTLKIQPAKLEDSAVYLCASSLVRFPDRGDYEQYFGPGTRLTVT.

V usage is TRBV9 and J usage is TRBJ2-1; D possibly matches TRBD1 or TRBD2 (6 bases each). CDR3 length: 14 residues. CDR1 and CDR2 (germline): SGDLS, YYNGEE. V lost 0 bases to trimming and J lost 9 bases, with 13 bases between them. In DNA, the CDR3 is TGTGCCAGCAGCGTAGGGGGGGCGGCGGGTGAGCAGTTCTTC. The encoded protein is CASSVGGAAGEQFF.

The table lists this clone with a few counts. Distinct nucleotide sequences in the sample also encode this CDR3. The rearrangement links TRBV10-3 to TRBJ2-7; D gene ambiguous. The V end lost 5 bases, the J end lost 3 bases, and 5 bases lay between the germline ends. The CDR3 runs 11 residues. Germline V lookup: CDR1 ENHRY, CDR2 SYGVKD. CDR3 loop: CAISRDYEQYF. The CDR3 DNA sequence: TGTGCCATCAGTAGGGACTACGAGCAGTACTTC.

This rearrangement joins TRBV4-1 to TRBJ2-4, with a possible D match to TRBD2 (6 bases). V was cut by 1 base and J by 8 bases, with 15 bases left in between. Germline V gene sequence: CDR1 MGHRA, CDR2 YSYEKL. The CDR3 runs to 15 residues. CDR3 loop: CASSQGWGVNYIQYF. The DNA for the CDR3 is TGCGCCAGCAGCCAAGGGTGGGGGGTTAATTACATTCAGTACTTC.

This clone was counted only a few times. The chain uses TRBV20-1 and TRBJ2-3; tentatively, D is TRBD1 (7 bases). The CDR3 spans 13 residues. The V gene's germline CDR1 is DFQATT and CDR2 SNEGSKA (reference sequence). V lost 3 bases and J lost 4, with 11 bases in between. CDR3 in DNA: TGCAGTGCTAGTCAGGGGGGCGCAGATACGCAGTATTTT. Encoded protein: CSASQGGADTQYF.

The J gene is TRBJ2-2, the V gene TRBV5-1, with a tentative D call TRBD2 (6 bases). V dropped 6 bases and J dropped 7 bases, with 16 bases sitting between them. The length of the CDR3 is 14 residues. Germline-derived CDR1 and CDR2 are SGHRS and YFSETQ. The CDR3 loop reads CASNPGGVSGELFF. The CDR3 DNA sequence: TGCGCCAGCAACCCTGGAGGGGTAAGCGGGGAGCTGTTTTTT.

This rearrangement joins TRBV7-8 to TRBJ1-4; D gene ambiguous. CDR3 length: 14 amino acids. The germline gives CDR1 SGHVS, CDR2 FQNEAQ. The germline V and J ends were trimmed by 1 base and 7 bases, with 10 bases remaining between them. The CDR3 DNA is TGTGCCAGCAGCTTAGTTGGTTGGGGTGAAAAACTGTTTTTT. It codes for CASSLVGWGEKLFF.

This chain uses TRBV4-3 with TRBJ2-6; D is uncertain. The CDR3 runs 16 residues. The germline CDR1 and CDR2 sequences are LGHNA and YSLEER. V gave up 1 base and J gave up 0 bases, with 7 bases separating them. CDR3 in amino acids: CASSQVQYSGANVLTF. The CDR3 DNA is TGCGCCAGCAGCCAAGTCCAGTACTCTGGGGCCAACGTCCTGACTTTC.

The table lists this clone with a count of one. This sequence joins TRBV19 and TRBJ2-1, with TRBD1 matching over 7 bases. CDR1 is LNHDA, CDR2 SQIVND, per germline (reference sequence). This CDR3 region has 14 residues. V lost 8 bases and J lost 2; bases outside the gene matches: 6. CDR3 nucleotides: TGTGCCAGTTCGGGACAGCTCACCTACAATGAGCAGTTCTTC. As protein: CASSGQLTYNEQFF.